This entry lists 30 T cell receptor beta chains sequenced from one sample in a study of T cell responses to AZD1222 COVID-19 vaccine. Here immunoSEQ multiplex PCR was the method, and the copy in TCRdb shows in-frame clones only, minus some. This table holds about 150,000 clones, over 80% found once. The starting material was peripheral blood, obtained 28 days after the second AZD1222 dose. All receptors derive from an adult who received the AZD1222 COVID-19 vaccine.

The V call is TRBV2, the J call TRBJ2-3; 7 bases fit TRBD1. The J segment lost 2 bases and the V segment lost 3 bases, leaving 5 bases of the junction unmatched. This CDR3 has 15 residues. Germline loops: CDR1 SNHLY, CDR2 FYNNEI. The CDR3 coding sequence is TGTGCCAGCAGTGAGTTCGGGACAGCCACAGATACGCAGTATTTT. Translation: CASSEFGTATDTQYF.

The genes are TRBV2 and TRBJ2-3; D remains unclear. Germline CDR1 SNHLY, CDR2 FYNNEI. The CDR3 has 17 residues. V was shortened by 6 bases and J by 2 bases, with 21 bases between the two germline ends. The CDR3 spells CASSRMGAASPTDTQYF. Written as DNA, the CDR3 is TGTGCCAGCAGCCGGATGGGTGCGGCATCACCCACAGATACGCAGTATTTT.

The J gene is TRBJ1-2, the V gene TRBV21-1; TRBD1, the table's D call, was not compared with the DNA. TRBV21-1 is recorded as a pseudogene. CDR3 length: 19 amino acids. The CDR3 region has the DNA TGTGCCAGCAGCAAATTTCCCCGACCGGGACAGGGGGACGAATATGGCTACACCTTC. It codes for CASSKFPRPGQGDEYGYTF.

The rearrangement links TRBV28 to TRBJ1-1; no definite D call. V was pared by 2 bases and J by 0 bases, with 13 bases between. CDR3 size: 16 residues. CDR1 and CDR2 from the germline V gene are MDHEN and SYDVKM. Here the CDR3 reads CASSLRSRGLNTEAFF. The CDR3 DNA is TGTGCCAGCAGTTTACGTTCGAGAGGGCTGAACACTGAAGCTTTCTTT.

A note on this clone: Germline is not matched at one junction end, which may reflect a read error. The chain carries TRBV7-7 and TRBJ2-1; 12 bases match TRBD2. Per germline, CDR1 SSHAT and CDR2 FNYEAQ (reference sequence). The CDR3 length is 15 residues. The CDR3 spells CASSLGLAGSNEQFF. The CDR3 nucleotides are TGTGCTAGCAGCCTCGGACTAGCGGGATCCAATGAGCAGTTCTTC.

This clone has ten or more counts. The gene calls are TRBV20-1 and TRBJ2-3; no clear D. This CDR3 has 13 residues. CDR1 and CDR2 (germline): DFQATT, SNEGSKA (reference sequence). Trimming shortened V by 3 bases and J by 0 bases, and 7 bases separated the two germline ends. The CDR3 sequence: CSASTPSTDTQYF. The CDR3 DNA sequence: TGCAGTGCTAGTACCCCCAGCACAGATACGCAGTATTTT.

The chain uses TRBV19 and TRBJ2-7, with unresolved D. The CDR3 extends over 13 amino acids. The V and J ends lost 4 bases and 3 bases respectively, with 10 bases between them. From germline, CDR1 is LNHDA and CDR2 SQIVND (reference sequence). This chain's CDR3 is CASSTVLGYEQYF. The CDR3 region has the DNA TGTGCCAGTAGTACCGTCCTTGGCTACGAGCAGTACTTC.

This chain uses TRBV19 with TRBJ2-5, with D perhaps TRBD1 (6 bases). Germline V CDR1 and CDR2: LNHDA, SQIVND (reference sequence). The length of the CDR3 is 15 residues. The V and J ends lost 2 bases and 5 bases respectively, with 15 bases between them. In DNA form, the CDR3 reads TGTGCCAGTAGTATAAACAACAGGGCGGCGGAGACCCAGTACTTC. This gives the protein CASSINNRAAETQYF.

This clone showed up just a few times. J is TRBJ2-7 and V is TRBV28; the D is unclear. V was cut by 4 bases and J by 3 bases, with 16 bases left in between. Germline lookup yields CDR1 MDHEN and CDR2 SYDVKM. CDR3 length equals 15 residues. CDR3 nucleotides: TGTGCCAGCAGTTCACCGAAAGAGGACGGCTACGAGCAGTACTTC. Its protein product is CASSSPKEDGYEQYF.

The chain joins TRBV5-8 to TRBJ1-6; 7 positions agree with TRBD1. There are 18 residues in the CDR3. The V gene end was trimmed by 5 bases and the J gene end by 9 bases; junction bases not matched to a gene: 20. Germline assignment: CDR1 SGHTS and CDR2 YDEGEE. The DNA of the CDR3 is TGTGCCAGCAGGTCGGGACAGAACGCATGGGGCTTTGGTTCACCCCTCCACTTT. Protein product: CASRSGQNAWGFGSPLHF.

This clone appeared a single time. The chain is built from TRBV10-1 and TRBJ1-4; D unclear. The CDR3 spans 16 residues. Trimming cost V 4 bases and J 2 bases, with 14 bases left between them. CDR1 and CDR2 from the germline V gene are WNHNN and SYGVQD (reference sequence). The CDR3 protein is CASSGWDLKTNEKLFF. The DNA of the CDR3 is TGCGCCAGCAGTGGCTGGGATCTAAAGACTAATGAAAAACTGTTTTTT.

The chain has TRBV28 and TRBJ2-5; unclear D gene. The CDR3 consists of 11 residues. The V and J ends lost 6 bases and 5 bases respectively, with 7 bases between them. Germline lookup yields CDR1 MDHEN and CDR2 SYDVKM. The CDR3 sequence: CASSNSETQYF. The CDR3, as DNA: TGTGCCAGCAGCAATTCCGAGACCCAGTACTTC.

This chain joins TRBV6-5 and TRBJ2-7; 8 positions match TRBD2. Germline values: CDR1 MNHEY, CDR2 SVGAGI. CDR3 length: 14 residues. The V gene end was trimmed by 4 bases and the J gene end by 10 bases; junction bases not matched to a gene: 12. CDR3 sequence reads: CASSFLTSGDVQYF. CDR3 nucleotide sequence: TGTGCCAGCAGTTTCCTAACTAGCGGAGACGTTCAGTACTTC.

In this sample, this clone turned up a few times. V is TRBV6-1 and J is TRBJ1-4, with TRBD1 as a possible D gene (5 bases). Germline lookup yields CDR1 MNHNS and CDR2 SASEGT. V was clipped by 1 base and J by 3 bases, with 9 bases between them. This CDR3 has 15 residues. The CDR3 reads CASSEGRGANEKLFF. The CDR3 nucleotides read TGTGCCAGCAGTGAAGGGCGGGGGGCTAATGAAAAACTGTTTTTT.

In nucleotides, the CDR3 is TGTGCCAGCTCACCCCTACAGGGGAAGAATCAGCCCCAGCATTTT. Its protein is CASSPLQGKNQPQHF. V and J are TRBV18 and TRBJ1-5; 7 positions match TRBD1. The CDR3 has 15 residues. V trimming: 3 bases; J trimming: 4 bases; junction bases outside the gene matches: 6. In germline, CDR1 is KGHSH, CDR2 LQKENI.

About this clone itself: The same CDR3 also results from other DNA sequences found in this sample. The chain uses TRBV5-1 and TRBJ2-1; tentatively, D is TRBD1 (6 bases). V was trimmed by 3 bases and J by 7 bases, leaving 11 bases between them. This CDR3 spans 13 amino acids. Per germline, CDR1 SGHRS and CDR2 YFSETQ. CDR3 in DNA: TGCGCCAGCAGCTCACTACAGGGAAATGAGCAGTTCTTC. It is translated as CASSSLQGNEQFF.

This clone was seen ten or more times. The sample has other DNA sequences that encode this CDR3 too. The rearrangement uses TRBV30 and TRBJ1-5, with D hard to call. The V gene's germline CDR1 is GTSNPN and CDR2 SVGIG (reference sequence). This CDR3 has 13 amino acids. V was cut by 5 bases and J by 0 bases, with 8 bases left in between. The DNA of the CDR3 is TGTGCCTGGGGGGAGGATAGCAATCAGCCCCAGCATTTT. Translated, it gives CAWGEDSNQPQHF.

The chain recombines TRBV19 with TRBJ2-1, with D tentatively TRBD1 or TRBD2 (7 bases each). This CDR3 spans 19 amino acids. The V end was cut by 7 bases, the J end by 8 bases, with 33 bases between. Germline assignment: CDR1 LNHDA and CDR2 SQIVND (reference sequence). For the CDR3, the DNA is TGTGCCAGTACCCAATGGGGTCAGCTAGCGGCAGGGGGTTCAGATGAGCAGTTCTTC. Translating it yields CASTQWGQLAAGGSDEQFF.

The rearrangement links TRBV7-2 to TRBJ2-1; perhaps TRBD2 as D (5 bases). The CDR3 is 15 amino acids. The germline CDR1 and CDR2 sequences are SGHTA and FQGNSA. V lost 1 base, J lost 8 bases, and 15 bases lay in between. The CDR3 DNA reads TGTGCCAGCAGCTTAGACTCCGGGGTTTTCGATGAGCAGTTCTTC. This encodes CASSLDSGVFDEQFF.

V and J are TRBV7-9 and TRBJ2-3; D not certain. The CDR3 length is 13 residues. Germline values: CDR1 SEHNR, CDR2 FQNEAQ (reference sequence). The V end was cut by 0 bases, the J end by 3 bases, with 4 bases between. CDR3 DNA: TGTGCCAGCAGCTTAGCGCTGACAGATACGCAGTATTTT. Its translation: CASSLALTDTQYF.

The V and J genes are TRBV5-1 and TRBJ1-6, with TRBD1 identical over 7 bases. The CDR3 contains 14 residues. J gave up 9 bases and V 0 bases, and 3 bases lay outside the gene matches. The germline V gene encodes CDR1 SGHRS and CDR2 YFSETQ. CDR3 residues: CASSLVGQASPLHF. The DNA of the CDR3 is TGCGCCAGCAGCTTGGTCGGACAGGCTTCACCCCTCCACTTT.

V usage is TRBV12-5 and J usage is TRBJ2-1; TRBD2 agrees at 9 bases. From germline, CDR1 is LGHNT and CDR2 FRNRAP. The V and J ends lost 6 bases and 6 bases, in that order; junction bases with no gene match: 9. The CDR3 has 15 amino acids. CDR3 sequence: CASGPGTSTGNEQFF. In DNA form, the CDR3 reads TGTGCTAGTGGCCCCGGGACTAGCACGGGCAATGAGCAGTTCTTC.

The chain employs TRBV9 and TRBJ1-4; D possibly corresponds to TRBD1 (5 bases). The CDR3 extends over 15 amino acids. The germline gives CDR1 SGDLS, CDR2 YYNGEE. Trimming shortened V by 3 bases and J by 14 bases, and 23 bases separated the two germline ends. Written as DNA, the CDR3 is TGTGCCAGCAGCGCCGACAGTAACTATAATGAAAGGCTGTTTTTT. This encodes CASSADSNYNERLFF. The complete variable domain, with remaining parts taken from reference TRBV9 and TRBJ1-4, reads DSGVTQTPKHLITATGQRVTLRCSPRSGDLSVYWYQQSLDQGLQFLIQYYNGEERAKGNILERFSAQQFPDLHSELNLSSLELGDSALYFCASSADSNYNERLFFGSGTQLSVL.

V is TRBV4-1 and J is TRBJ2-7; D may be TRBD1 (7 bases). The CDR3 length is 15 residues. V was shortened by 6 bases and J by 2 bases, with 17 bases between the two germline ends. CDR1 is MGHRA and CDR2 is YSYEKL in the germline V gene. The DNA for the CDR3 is TGCGCCAGCAGTCGCGGGACAGAAACGACCTACGAGCAGTACTTC. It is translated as CASSRGTETTYEQYF.

The CDR3 here is CAWSRGQGNYGYTF. CDR3 bases: TGTGCCTGGAGTAGGGGTCAGGGGAACTATGGCTACACCTTC. The chain couples TRBV30 to TRBJ1-2; possibly TRBD1 for D (6 bases). CDR3 length equals 14 residues. Trimming stripped 2 bases from V and 2 bases from J, with 12 bases between. Germline CDR1 reads GTSNPN; CDR2 reads SVGIG (reference sequence).

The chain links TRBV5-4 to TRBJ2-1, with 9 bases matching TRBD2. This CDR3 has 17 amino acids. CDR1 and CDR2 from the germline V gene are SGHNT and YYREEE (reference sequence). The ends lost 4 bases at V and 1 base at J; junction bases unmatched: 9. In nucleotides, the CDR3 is TGTGCCAGCAGCCCCCTAGCGGGGATTGATTCCTACAATGAGCAGTTCTTC. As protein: CASSPLAGIDSYNEQFF. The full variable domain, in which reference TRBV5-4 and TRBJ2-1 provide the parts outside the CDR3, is ETGVTQSPTHLIKTRGQQVTLRCSSQSGHNTVSWYQQALGQGPQFIFQYYREEENGRGNFPPRFSGLQFPNYSSELNVNALELDDSALYLCASSPLAGIDSYNEQFFGPGTRLTVL.

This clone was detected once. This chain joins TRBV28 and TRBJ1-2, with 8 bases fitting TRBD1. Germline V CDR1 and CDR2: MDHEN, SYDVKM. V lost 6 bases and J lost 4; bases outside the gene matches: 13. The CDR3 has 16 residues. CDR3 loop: CASRLTNTGGPYGYTF. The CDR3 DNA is TGTGCCAGCAGACTAACCAACACAGGGGGTCCCTATGGCTACACCTTC.

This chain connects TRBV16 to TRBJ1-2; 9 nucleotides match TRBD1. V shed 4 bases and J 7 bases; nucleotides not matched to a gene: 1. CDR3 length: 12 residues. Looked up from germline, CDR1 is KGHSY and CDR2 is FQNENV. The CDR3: CASSRTGVGYTF. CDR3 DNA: TGTGCCAGCAGCCGGACAGGGGTTGGCTACACCTTC.

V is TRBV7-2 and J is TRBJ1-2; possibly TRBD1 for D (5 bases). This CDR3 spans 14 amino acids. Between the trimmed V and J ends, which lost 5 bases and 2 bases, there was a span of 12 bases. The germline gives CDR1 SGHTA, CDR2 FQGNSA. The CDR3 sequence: CASSQMAGNYGYTF. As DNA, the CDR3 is TGTGCCAGCAGCCAGATGGCAGGGAACTATGGCTACACCTTC.

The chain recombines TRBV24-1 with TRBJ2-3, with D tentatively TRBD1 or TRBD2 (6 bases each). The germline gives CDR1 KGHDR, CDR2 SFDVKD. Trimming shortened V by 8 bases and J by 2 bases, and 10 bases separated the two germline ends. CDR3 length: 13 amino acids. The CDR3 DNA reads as TGTGCCACCAAGGGGGGTCCCACAGATACGCAGTATTTT. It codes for CATKGGPTDTQYF.